This T cell receptor (beta chain) appears in the sequencing data of a study of blood T cells in healthy people across ages. A second PCR of about 6 to 12 cycles used a sample-barcoded 5' primer and a J-beta primer mix. TCRdb re-called the 5' RACE reads with MiXCR, one entry per CDR3 protein. The sample lists some 670,000 distinct CDR3 sequences, over 40% occurring once. The receptor was isolated from a woman older than 75 in good health. Sequencing was done on a sample of blood.

CDR3 DNA sequence: TGTGCCAGCAGGTCGACCGGGGATACGCAGTATTTT. It specifies CASRSTGDTQYF. The rearrangement uses TRBV7-9 and TRBJ2-3; D gene uncertain. This CDR3 is 12 amino acids long. Germline lookup yields CDR1 SEHNR and CDR2 FQNEAQ (reference sequence). Trimming cost V 6 bases and J 6 bases, with 10 bases left between them.